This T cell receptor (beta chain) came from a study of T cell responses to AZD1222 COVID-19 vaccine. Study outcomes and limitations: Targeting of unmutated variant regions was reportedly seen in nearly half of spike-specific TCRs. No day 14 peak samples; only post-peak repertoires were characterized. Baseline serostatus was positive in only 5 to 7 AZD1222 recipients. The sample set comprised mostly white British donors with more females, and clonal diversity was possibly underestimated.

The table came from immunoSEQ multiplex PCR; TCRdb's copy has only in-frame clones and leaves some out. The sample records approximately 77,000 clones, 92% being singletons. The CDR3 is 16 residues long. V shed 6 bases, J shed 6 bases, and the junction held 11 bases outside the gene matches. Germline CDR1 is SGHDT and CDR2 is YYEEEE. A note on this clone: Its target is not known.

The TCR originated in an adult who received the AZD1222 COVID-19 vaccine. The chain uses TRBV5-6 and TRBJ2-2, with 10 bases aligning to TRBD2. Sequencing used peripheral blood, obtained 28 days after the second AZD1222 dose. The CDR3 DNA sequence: TGTGCCAGCAACCCTCTCGGACTAGCGGCACCCGGGGAGCTGTTTTTT. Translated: CASNPLGLAAPGELFF. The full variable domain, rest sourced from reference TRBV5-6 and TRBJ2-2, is DAGVTQSPTHLIKTRGQQVTLRCSPKSGHDTVSWYQQALGQGPQFIFQYYEEEERQRGNFPDRFSGHQFPNYSSELNVNALLLGDSALYLCASNPLGLAAPGELFFGEGSRLTVL.